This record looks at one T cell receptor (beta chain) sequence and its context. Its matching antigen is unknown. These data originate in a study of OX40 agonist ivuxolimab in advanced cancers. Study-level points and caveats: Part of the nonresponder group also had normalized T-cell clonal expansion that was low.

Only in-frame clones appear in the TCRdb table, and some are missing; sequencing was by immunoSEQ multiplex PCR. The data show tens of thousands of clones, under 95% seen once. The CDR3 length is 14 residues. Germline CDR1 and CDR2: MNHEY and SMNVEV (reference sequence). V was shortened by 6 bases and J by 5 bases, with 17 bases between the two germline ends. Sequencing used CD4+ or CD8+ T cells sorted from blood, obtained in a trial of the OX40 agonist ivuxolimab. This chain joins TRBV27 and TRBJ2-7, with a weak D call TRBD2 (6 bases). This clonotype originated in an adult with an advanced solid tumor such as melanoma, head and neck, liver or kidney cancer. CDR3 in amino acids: CASREGRVGNEQYF. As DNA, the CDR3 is TGTGCCAGCAGGGAGGGCAGGGTTGGGAACGAGCAGTACTTC.